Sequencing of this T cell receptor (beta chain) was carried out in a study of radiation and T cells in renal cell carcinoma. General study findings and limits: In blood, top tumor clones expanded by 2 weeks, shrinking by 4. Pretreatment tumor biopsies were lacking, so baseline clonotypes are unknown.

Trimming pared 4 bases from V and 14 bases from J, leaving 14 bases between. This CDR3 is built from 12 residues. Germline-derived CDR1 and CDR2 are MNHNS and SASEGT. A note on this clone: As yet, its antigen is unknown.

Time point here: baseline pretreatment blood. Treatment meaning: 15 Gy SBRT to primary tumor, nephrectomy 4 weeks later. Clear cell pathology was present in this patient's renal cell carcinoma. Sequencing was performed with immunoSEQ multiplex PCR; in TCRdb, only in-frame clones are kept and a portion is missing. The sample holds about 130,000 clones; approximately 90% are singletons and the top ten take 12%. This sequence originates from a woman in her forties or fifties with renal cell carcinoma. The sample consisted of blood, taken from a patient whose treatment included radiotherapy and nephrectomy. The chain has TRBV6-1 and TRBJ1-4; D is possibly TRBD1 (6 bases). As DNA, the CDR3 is TGTGCCAGCAGTGGCACAGGGAAGGGTCTGTTTTTT. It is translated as CASSGTGKGLFF.